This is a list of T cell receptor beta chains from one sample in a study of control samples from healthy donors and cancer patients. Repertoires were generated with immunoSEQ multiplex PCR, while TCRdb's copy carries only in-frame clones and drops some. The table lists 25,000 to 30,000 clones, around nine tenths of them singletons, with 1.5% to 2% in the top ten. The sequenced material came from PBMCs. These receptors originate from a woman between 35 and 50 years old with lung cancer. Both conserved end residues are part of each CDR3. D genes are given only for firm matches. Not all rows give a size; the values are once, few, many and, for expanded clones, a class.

TGTGCCAGCAGCCGCCTGAGGGTAGCCTACGAGCAGTACTTC	CASSRLRVAYEQYF	-	-	TRBV28	TRBJ2-7
TGTGCCAGCAGCCAAGAAACCCTTTTCGGGGAGACCCAGTACTTC	CASSQETLFGETQYF	-	-	TRBV14	TRBJ2-5
TGCAGCGTTGAACGTGGCTATGGCTACACCTTC	CSVERGYGYTF	-	-	TRBV29-1	TRBJ1-2
TGTGCCAGCAGTTTAGCAGCAGGGGGGTCCCAGCATTTT	CASSLAAGGSQHF	-	TRBD1	TRBV12-3/TRBV12-4	TRBJ1-5
TGTGCCAGCAGCTTAGGGGCAGGGCGACCTGAAGCTTTCTTT	CASSLGAGRPEAFF	-	-	TRBV11-3	TRBJ1-1
TGTGCCAGTAGTTTAAACTACGAGCAGTACTTC	CASSLNYEQYF	-	-	TRBV19	TRBJ2-7
TGTGCCAGTACCCCAAGCACTAGCGCTAGCACAGATACGCAGTATTTT	CASTPSTSASTDTQYF	-	TRBD2	TRBV19	TRBJ2-3
TGTGCCAGCAGTTTCGGGACTCCCGACACCGGGGAGCTGTTTTTT	CASSFGTPDTGELFF	-	-	TRBV27	TRBJ2-2
TGCGCCAGCAGCTTACAGGGGGCAGGAGGGGCCAACGTCCTGACTTTC	CASSLQGAGGANVLTF	once	TRBD1	TRBV5-1	TRBJ2-6
TGTGCCAGCAGTGGCCCCGGGACAGATACCAACTATGGCTACACCTTC	CASSGPGTDTNYGYTF	-	TRBD1	TRBV6-1	TRBJ1-2
TGCGCCAGCAGCCAAGGTAATCAGCCCCAGCATTTT	CASSQGNQPQHF	-	-	TRBV4-1	TRBJ1-5
TGTGCCACCAGTGAGACCCGGGGGGTGTCCTACGAGCAGTACTTC	CATSETRGVSYEQYF	-	TRBD2	TRBV24-1	TRBJ2-7
TGTGCCAGCAGCCAAGATCTCGAGCACTCTAGAAACACCATATATTTT	CASSQDLEHSRNTIYF	once	-	TRBV14	TRBJ1-3
TGCAGTGGAGGGGGCGCGGAGACCCAGTACTTC	CSGGGAETQYF	-	TRBD1	TRBV20-1	TRBJ2-5
TGCGCCAGCAGCCAAGACCCCACAGGGGGAAACACCATATATTTT	CASSQDPTGGNTIYF	-	-	TRBV4-3	TRBJ1-3
TGTGCCAGCAGCTTATCGGCAGGGGGATCACCCCTCCACTTT	CASSLSAGGSPLHF	-	TRBD1	TRBV7-9	TRBJ1-6
TGTGCCAGCAGCCAAAACGGGAACTCTGGAAACACCATATATTTT	CASSQNGNSGNTIYF	-	-	TRBV3-1/TRBV3-2	TRBJ1-3
TGTGCCAGCAGCTTTGTGGATCCCTTCCATTCCGACAATGAGCAGTTCTTC	CASSFVDPFHSDNEQFF	-	-	TRBV3-1/TRBV3-2	TRBJ2-1
TGTGCCAGCTCACCTGGGGGACAGAAGAACACTGAAGCTTTCTTT	CASSPGGQKNTEAFF	-	TRBD1	TRBV18	TRBJ1-1
TGTGCCAGCAGTTTAGTAGCTTTCTTT	CASSLVAFF	-	-	TRBV12-3/TRBV12-4	TRBJ1-1
TGTGCCAGCAGCTTAGGCACTAGCGGGGGGGATACAGATACGCAGTATTTT	CASSLGTSGGDTDTQYF	-	TRBD2	TRBV11-3	TRBJ2-3
TGTGCCAGCAGCCAGGGACAGAGGGATGAAAAACTGTTTTTT	CASSQGQRDEKLFF	-	TRBD1	TRBV7-8	TRBJ1-4
TGTGCCAGCAGCTCTACACCACAGGTGTTTCATGAAAAACTGTTTTTT	CASSSTPQVFHEKLFF	-	-	TRBV12-1	TRBJ1-4
TGTGCCAGTAGTATGGGGCGGGCGAGCTCCTACAATGAGCAGTTCTTC	CASSMGRASSYNEQFF	-	-	TRBV19	TRBJ2-1
TGTGCCAGCAGTCGAGTGGAAAACATTCAGTACTTC	CASSRVENIQYF	once	-	TRBV2	TRBJ2-4
TGCGCCAGCAGTGAGGGCCGACTGCCCTCCTTGGAGACCCAGTACTTC	CASSEGRLPSLETQYF	-	-	TRBV10-2	TRBJ2-5
TGCGCCAGCAGCCAAGATTTGGGGGCTCGTGGCTACACCTTC	CASSQDLGARGYTF	-	-	TRBV4-3	TRBJ1-2
TGTGCCATGTCCCGGGGACAGGGGAATGAAAAACTGTTTTTT	CAMSRGQGNEKLFF	-	TRBD1	TRBV6-5	TRBJ1-4
TGTGCCAGCAGTTGGACACCTAGCAATCAGCCCCAGCATTTT	CASSWTPSNQPQHF	-	-	TRBV7-2	TRBJ1-5
TGCGCCAGCAGCCATTGGACAGGGAAAAGGACTGAAGCTTTCTTT	CASSHWTGKRTEAFF	-	TRBD1	TRBV4-1	TRBJ1-1
TGTGCCAGCAGCTTAGGACAGGGAATTTACTTAGCTGGAAACACCATATATTTT	CASSLGQGIYLAGNTIYF	-	TRBD1	TRBV7-6	TRBJ1-3
TGTGCCACCAGTGATTTCGGTGGCTACACCTTC	CATSDFGGYTF	-	-	TRBV24-1	TRBJ1-2
TGTGCTAGTGCCGGACAGAGCCCGCTCTCTTGGTACGAGCAGTACTTC	CASAGQSPLSWYEQYF	-	-	TRBV12-5	TRBJ2-7
TGTGCCTGGGAAAAACTGAGCTATGGCTACACCTTC	CAWEKLSYGYTF	-	-	TRBV30	TRBJ1-2
TGTGCCAGCAGCTTGCATTGGCGTGAGACCCAGTACTTC	CASSLHWRETQYF	-	-	TRBV5-4	TRBJ2-5
TGTGCCAGCAGTTTAACGGGGACATCACGGACGGGCTACGAGCAGTACTTC	CASSLTGTSRTGYEQYF	once	-	TRBV27	TRBJ2-7
TGTGCCAGCAGTTTAAAGGGCGGAGGCAATCAGCCCCAGCATTTT	CASSLKGGGNQPQHF	-	-	TRBV27	TRBJ1-5
TGCGCCAGCAGTGAGTCATCAGGGGCTGTGAGCGCTTTCTTT	CASSESSGAVSAFF	-	-	TRBV10-2	TRBJ1-1
TGTGCCAGCAGTGAAGAAGGGGGGCCTTTAAGTCAGCCCCAGCATTTT	CASSEEGGPLSQPQHF	-	-	TRBV2	TRBJ1-5
TGTGCCAGCAGTTACAAGGGACAGGGCCGAGATTTT	CASSYKGQGRDF	-	TRBD1	TRBV6-6	TRBJ2-3
TGCGCCAGCAGCCAAGGGGCCGCATTCTATGGCTACACCTTC	CASSQGAAFYGYTF	-	-	TRBV4-1	TRBJ1-2
TGTGCCAGCAGCCCTCCGGACAGAGCCATGAACACTGAAGCTTTCTTT	CASSPPDRAMNTEAFF	-	-	TRBV2	TRBJ1-1
TGTGCCAGCAGTGAAGCGGGGGACGGAGGAAACACCATATATTTT	CASSEAGDGGNTIYF	-	-	TRBV6-1	TRBJ1-3
TGTGCCAGCAGCTTAGGGGGACAGGGGACCCATCAGCCCCAGCATTTT	CASSLGGQGTHQPQHF	once	TRBD1	TRBV7-2	TRBJ1-5
TGTGCCAGTAGTATCCCCTGGGGGAACACCGGGGAGCTGTTTTTT	CASSIPWGNTGELFF	-	-	TRBV19	TRBJ2-2
TGTGCCAGCAGCCAGGACCCGTCGAGGTGTGCCGAGCAGTACTTC	CASSQDPSRCAEQYF	once	-	TRBV21-1	TRBJ2-7
TGTGCCAGCAGCTTCACAGGGGGTGATGGCTACACCTTC	CASSFTGGDGYTF	-	TRBD1	TRBV7-2	TRBJ1-2
TGTGCCACCAGCAGAGATTCGGGACTAGTGAACCGCCAAGAGACCCAGTACTTC	CATSRDSGLVNRQETQYF	-	TRBD2	TRBV15	TRBJ2-5
TGCAGTGCCCAGGACCGGGGGTCCGGGTTC	CSAQDRGSGF	once	-	TRBV20-1	TRBJ1-2
TGCAGTGCTAGTAGGCAGGGGGGTTCCTACGAGCAGTACTTC	CSASRQGGSYEQYF	-	-	TRBV20-1	TRBJ2-7